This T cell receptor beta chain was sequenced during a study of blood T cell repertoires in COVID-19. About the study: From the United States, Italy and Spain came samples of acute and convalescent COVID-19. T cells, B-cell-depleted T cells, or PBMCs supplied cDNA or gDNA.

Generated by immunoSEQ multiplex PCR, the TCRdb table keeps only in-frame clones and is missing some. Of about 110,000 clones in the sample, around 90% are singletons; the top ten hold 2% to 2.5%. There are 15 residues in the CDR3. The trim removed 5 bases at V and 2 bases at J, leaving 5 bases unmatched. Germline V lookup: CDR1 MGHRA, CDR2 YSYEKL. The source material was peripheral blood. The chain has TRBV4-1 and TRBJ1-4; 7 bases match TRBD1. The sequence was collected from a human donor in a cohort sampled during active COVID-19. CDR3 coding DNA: TGCGCCAGCAGCTCTCCGGGACAGACTAATGAAAAACTGTTTTTT. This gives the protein CASSSPGQTNEKLFF.